This T cell receptor (beta chain) was identified during a study of cytomegalovirus exposure and HLA in healthy donors. Study-level results: The finding came from a later analysis; first-cohort TCR clusters tended to co-occur in the roughly 120 validation repertoires.

Germline V gives CDR1 SGHDT, CDR2 YYEEEE. With 4 bases clipped from V and 5 bases from J, the junction kept 9 bases outside the gene matches. There are 15 residues in the CDR3. This table comes from immunoSEQ multiplex PCR, and its TCRdb copy is limited to in-frame clones, with some not included. The sample lists about 220,000 clones, around 90% occurring once. Turning to this clone: What it recognizes is unknown.

This sequence joins TRBV5-6 and TRBJ2-3, with TRBD2 matching 8 bases. This clonotype originated in a woman younger than 30 in good health and CMV-seronegative. The sample was PBMCs. The CDR3 spells CASSLGAGGKDTQYF. Here the CDR3 DNA reads TGTGCCAGCAGCCTTGGGGCGGGAGGCAAAGATACGCAGTATTTT.